This TCR beta chain emerged from a study of OX40 agonist ivuxolimab in advanced cancers. This clone has only a few counts. TCRdb's copy holds only in-frame clones and misses some; the assay was immunoSEQ multiplex PCR. The data show some 45,000 clones, with approximately 83% seen just once and around 30% held by the top ten. The sample here was CD4+ or CD8+ T cells sorted from blood, taken in a trial of the OX40 agonist ivuxolimab. This TCR was recovered from an adult with an advanced solid tumor such as melanoma, head and neck, liver or kidney cancer.

CDR3 sequence reads: CASSLDGAGNSPLHF. The CDR3 DNA sequence: TGTGCCAGCAGCTTAGACGGGGCTGGGAATTCACCCCTCCACTTT. The V call is TRBV7-9, the J call TRBJ1-6; TRBD1 might be the D (5 bases). Germline CDR1 and CDR2: SEHNR and FQNEAQ (reference sequence). This CDR3 contains 15 residues. V lost 1 base to trimming and J lost 7 bases, with 11 bases between them. The full variable domain, with the rest looked up from reference TRBV7-9 and TRBJ1-6, is DTGVSQNPRHKITKRGQNVTFRCDPISEHNRLYWYRQTLGQGPEFLTYFQNEAQLEKSRLLSDRFSAERPKGSFSTLEIQRTEQGDSAMYLCASSLDGAGNSPLHFGNGTRLTVT.